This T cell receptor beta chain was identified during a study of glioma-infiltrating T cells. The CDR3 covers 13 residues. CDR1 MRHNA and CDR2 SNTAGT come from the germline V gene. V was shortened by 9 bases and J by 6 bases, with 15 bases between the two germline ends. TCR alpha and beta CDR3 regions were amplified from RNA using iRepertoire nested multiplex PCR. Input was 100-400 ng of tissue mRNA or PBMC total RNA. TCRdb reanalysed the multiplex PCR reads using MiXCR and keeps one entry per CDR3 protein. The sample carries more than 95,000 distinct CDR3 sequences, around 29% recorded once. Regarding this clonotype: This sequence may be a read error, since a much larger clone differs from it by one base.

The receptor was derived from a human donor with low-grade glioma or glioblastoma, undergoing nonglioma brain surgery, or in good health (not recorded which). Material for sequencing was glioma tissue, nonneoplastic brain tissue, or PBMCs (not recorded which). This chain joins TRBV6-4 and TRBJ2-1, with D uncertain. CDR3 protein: CARSYARSNEQFF. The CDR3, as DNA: TGTGCCAGAAGTTACGCTAGGTCCAATGAGCAGTTCTTC.